This T cell receptor beta chain is drawn from a study of T cells in Graves' hyperthyroidism and ophthalmopathy. The study, taken as a whole, reports: Prediction of ophthalmopathy progression came a median approximately 6.6 months pre-onset. Researchers report that a 13 V-J model separated ophthalmopathy from stable hyperthyroidism.

CDR1 is DFQATT and CDR2 is SNEGSKA in the germline V gene (reference sequence). This CDR3 is 17 amino acids long. The V gene lost 4 bases and the J gene lost 7 bases, with 29 bases spanning the gap. These patients, aged 18 to 65, had recently diagnosed hyperthyroidism lasting under 2 months. Any patient presenting with uncontrolled infection, other autoimmune disease, pregnancy or lactation was left out. Amplification of TCR beta CDR3 regions was performed using RNA transcripts as template. The HTBI primer set served for first-round RT-PCR of the TCR CDR3. TCRdb reprocessed the multiplex PCR reads via MiXCR and lists one record per CDR3 protein. The sample records some 510,000 distinct CDR3 sequences, around 42% being singletons. Of note for this clonotype: Its antigen remains unknown.

V gene TRBV20-1 combines with J gene TRBJ2-7; D might be TRBD1 (6 bases). The sample consisted of peripheral blood or thyroid tissue (not recorded which). This receptor was identified in a woman aged 18 to 35 with Graves' hyperthyroidism. The chain's CDR3 is CSAKQGPYVNLAVEQYF. The CDR3 region has the DNA TGCAGTGCTAAACAGGGCCCCTACGTTAATTTAGCAGTAGAGCAGTACTTC.